Listed below are T cell receptor beta chains from one sample, sequenced in a study. TCRdb ran MiXCR on the 5' RACE reads and lists one entry per CDR3 protein. The sample yields roughly 38,000 distinct CDR3 sequences, about 19% seen once. Sequenced sample: naive CD4+ T cells sorted from a lymph node. The receptors were sampled from a female donor with breast cancer. CDR3s include the opening cysteine and the closing phenylalanine or tryptophan. Each record gives: clone size, V gene, D gene, CDR3 length, J gene, CDR3 DNA, CDR3 protein. The D gene is left open where the match is weak. Some rows have no size entry. The others give once, few or many, or a class for an expanded clone.

>many|TRBV20-1|-|15|TRBJ2-7
TGCAGTGCTAGGGCTGCGTCCCAGGGCTCCTACGAGCAGTACTTC
CSARAASQGSYEQYF
>few|TRBV21-1|-|17|TRBJ2-7
TGTGCCAGCACCAACGGACTGGCGGGGGGGACCTCCTACGAGCAGTACTTC
CASTNGLAGGTSYEQYF
>once|TRBV6-5|-|11|TRBJ2-5
TGTGCCAGCAGTCCCTTCGGGACCCAGTACTTC
CASSPFGTQYF
>-|TRBV9|TRBD2|15|TRBJ2-1
TGTGCCAGCAGCGTTACTAGCGGGAGTGGCGATGAGCAGTTCTTC
CASSVTSGSGDEQFF
>few|TRBV7-8|TRBD1|14|TRBJ1-1
TGTGCCAGCAGCTCACGGACAGGGTGGACTGAAGCTTTCTTT
CASSSRTGWTEAFF
>few|TRBV7-2|TRBD2|12|TRBJ2-1
TGTGCCAGCAGACGGACTAGCACTGAGCAGTTCTTC
CASRRTSTEQFF
>few|TRBV6-6|-|15|TRBJ2-5
TGTGCCAGCAGTTCCCCGACTCAGGCTGAGGAGACCCAGTACTTC
CASSSPTQAEETQYF
>many|TRBV20-1|TRBD2|16|TRBJ2-2
TGCAGTGCTAGAGGTCCTAGCGGGAGGAACACCGGGGAGCTGTTTTTT
CSARGPSGRNTGELFF
>-|TRBV7-3|-|13|TRBJ2-3
TGTGCCAGCAGCCCACCGGGACTTAATACGCAGTATTTT
CASSPPGLNTQYF
>many|TRBV7-3|-|13|TRBJ2-5
TGTGCCAGCAGCTGGGCGAGGGGGGAGACCCAGTACTTC
CASSWARGETQYF
>many|TRBV6-5|-|12|TRBJ2-5
TGTGCCAGCAGTCCCCTAGTGGGGACCCAGTACTTC
CASSPLVGTQYF
>-|TRBV5-1|-|13|TRBJ1-5
TGCGCCAGCAGTCGGGACTTCAATCAGCCCCAGCATTTT
CASSRDFNQPQHF
>-|TRBV12-3/TRBV12-4|-|14|TRBJ1-5
TGTGCCAGCAGGGGGGGGGTGGGCAATCAGCCCCAGCATTTT
CASRGGVGNQPQHF
>-|TRBV5-1|-|14|TRBJ2-2
TGCGCCAGCAGCTTGCCTAGCCCCACCGGGGAGCTGTTTTTT
CASSLPSPTGELFF
>-|TRBV29-1|-|13|TRBJ2-2
TGCAGCGTTGGCGACGGAACCACCGGGGAGCTGTTTTTT
CSVGDGTTGELFF
>many|TRBV20-1|-|14|TRBJ2-4
TGCAGTGCTAGATCGCCCTTAGCCAAAAACATTCAGTACTTC
CSARSPLAKNIQYF
>-|TRBV7-2|TRBD1|14|TRBJ1-1
TGTGCCAGCAGCTTAGCAAACAGGGGCACTGAAGCTTTCTTT
CASSLANRGTEAFF
>few|TRBV20-1|-|14|TRBJ2-1
TGCAGTGCTAGAGACACGTTAACCCCCAATGAGCAGTTCTTC
CSARDTLTPNEQFF
>-|TRBV7-2|TRBD1|16|TRBJ1-5
TGTGCCAGCAGCCAACTAGGACAGGCACGCAATCAGCCCCAGCATTTT
CASSQLGQARNQPQHF
>medium-sized|TRBV20-1|TRBD1|16|TRBJ1-6
TGCAGTGCTAGAGATGAGGGCAGGGGGTGGAATTCACCCCTCCACTTT
CSARDEGRGWNSPLHF
>many|TRBV7-9|TRBD2|14|TRBJ2-7
TGTGCCAGCAGCTTAACAGCGGGAGTCCACGAGCAGTACTTC
CASSLTAGVHEQYF
>many|TRBV6-1|-|14|TRBJ1-2
TGTGCCAGCAGTGAAGATGGGGCTGCCTGGGGCTACACCTTC
CASSEDGAAWGYTF
>-|TRBV27|TRBD1|16|TRBJ2-3
TGTGCCAGCAGTCCGAGACAGGGAAGAATCACAGATACGCAGTATTTT
CASSPRQGRITDTQYF
>many|TRBV10-3|TRBD1|16|TRBJ1-2
TGTGCCATCAGCCCAAACAGGGGGCCTAGTTTATTTGGCTACACCTTC
CAISPNRGPSLFGYTF
>few|TRBV9|TRBD2|15|TRBJ2-6
TGTGCCAGCAGCCCTGGGGGGGCTGGGGCCAACGTCCTGACTTTC
CASSPGGAGANVLTF
>many|TRBV4-1|-|13|TRBJ2-5
TGCGCCAGCAGCCAGACTCGGGGAGAGACCCAGTACTTC
CASSQTRGETQYF